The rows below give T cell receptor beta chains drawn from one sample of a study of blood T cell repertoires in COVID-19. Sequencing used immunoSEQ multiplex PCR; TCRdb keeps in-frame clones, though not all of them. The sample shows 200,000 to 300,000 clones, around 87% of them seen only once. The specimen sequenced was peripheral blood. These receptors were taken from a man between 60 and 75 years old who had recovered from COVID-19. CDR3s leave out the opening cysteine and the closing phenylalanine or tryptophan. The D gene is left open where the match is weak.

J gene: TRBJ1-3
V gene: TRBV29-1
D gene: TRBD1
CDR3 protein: SVEGQEINTIY

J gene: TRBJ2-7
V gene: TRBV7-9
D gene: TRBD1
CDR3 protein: ASSLGDSTYEQY

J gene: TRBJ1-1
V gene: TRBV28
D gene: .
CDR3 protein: ASSLGSMNTEAF

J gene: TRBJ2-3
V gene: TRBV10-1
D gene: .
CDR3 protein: ASSALARTDTQY

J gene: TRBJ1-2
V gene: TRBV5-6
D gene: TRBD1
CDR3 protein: ASSLGTGPYGYT

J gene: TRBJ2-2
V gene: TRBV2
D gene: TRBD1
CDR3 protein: ASRQGATGELF

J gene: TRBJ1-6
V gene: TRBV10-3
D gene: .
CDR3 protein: AISPHRNSPLH

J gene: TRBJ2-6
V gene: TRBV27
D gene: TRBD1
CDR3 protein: ASSLGQGNSGANVLT

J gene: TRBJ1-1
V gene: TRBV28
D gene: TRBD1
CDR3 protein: ASSSGTGRAF

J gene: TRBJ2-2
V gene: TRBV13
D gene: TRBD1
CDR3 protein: ASSPRQGAGPGELF

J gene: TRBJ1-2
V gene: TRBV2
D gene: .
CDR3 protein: ASRLQGFYT

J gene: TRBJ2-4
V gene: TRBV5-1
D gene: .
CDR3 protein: ASSQVTGTPLWNIQY

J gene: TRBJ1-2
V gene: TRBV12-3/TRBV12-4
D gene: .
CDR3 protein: ASSFEGVGYT

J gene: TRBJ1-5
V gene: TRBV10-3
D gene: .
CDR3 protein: AISVSDSNQPQH

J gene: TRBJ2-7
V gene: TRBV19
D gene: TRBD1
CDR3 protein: ASSTQRTGIYEQY

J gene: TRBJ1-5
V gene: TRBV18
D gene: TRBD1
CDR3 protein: ASSPLMRDRNQPQH

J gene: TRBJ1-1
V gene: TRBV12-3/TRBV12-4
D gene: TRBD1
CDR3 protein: ASRGQGVTEAF

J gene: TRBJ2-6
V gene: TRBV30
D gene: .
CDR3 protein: AWSVQTEGSSGANVLT

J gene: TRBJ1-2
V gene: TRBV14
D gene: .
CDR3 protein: ASSQSGVYGYT

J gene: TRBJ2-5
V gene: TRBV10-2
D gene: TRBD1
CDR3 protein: ASSPRGRIETQY

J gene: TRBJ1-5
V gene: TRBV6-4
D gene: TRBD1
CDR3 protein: ASIELASTGGRNQPQH

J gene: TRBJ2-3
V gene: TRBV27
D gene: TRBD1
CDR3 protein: ASSLKGASTDTQY

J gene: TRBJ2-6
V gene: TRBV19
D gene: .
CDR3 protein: ASTHRVRVAGANVLT

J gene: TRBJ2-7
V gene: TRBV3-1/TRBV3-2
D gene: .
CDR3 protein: ASSRNRGREYEQY

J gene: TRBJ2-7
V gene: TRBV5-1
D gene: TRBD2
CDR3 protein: ASSFSGGTYEQY

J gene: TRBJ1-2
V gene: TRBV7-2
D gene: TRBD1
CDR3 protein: ASSPPGGGYGYT

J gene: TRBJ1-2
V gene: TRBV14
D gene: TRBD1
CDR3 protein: ASSPGTAYGYT

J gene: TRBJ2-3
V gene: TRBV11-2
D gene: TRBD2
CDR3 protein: ASSLRGLAGVQDTQY

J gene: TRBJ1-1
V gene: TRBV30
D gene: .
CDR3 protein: AWSDPQGRKGLNTEAF

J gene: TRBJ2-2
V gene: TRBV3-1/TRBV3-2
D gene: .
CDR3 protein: ASSQPKVAGLAGELF

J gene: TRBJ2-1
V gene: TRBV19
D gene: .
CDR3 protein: ASSIGRNNEQF

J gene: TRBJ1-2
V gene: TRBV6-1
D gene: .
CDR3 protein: ASSEVPGYGYT

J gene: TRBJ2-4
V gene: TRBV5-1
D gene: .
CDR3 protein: ASSLETTGFRAKNIQY

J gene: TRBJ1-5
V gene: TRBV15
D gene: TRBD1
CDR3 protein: ATSSRQGAHSNQPQH

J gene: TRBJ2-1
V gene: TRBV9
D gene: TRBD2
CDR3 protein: ASSASGGAGNEQF

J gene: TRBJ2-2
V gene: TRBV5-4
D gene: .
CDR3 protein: ASSLEPIGAGELF

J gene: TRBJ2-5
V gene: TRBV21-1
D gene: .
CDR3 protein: ASSKAPGQGRGQETQY

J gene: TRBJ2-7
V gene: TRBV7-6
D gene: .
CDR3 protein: AIETTTYEQY

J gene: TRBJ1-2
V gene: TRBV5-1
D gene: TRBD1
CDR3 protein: ASSQGQLDMGYT

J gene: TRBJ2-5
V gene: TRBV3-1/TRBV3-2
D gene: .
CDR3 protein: ASSRGETQY

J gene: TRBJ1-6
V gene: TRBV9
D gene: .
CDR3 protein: ASSREGQGNSPLH

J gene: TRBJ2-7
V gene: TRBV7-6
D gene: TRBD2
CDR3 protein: ASSLRTSGGAHEQY

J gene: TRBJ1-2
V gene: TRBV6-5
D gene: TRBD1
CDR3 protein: ASRVPGGDNYGYT

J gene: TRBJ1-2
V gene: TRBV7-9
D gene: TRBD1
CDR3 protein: ASSLGTGDHGYT

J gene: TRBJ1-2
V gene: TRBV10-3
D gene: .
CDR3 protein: AISDLGVLKGYT

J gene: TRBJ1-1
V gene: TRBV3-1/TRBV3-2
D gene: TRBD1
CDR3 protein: ASSQGYRGVYTEAF

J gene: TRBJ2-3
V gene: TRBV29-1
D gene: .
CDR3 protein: SVSTGSTDTQY

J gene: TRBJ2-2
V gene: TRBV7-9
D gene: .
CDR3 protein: ASSLVSRNTGELF

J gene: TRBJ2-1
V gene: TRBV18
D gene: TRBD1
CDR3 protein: ASSPAGQGVREQF

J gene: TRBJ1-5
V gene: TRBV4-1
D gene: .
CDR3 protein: APRRHPIKQPQH

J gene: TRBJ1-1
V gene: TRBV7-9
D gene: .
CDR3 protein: ASSLGSGRATEAF

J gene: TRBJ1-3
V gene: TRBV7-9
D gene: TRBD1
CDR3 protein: ASSLTGAGNTIY

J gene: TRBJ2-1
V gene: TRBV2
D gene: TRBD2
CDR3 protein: ASSLAGGRYNEQF